The present TCR beta chain was sequenced within a study of OX40 agonist ivuxolimab in advanced cancers. Here immunoSEQ multiplex PCR was the method, and the copy in TCRdb shows in-frame clones only, minus some. The data contain fewer than 100,000 clones, 65% to 90% of them singletons. Looked up from germline, CDR1 is SGHRS and CDR2 is YFSETQ. This CDR3 has 16 residues. After removal of 1 base from V and 3 bases from J, the junction contained 7 bases not matched to a gene. The chain joins TRBV5-1 to TRBJ1-3; 7 nucleotides match TRBD1. This specimen consisted of CD4+ or CD8+ T cells sorted from blood, obtained in a trial of the OX40 agonist ivuxolimab. This clonotype was obtained from an adult with an advanced solid tumor such as melanoma, head and neck, liver or kidney cancer. The CDR3 spells CASSLIGRGNGNTIYF. CDR3 nucleotides: TGCGCCAGCAGCTTGATTGGCAGGGGGAATGGAAACACCATATATTTT.